The TCR beta chain under discussion was sequenced for a study of blood T cell repertoires in COVID-19. This clone was found a few times. CDR1 is LGHNA, CDR2 YNFKEQ, per germline. With V trimmed by 4 bases and J by 1 base, 6 bases remained unmatched. This CDR3 has 16 residues. Assay: immunoSEQ multiplex PCR; the TCRdb copy retains only in-frame clones and omits some. This sample has 120,000 or so clones; more than 75% occur once, and the top ten carry roughly 8%. The J gene is TRBJ2-3, the V gene TRBV4-2; 9 bases are shared with TRBD2. What was sequenced was peripheral blood. This clonotype was obtained from a man in his fifties or sixties with acute or convalescent COVID-19. The CDR3: CASSPSPSGGTDTQYF. The CDR3 coding sequence is TGTGCCAGCAGCCCCTCCCCTAGCGGGGGCACAGATACGCAGTATTTT.